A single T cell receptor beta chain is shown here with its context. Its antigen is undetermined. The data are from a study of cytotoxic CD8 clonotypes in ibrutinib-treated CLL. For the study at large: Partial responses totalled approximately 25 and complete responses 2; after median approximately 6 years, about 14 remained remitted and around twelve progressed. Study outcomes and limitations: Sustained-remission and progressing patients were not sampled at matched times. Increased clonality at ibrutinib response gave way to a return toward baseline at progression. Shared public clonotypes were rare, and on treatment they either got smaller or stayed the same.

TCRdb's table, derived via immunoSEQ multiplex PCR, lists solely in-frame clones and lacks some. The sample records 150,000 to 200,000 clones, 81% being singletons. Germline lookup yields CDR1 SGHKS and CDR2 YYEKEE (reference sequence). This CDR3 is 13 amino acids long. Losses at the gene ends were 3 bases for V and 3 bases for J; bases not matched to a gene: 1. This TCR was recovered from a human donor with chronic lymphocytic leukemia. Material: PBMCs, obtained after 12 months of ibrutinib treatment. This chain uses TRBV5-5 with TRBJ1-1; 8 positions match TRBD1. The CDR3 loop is CASSSDRDTEAFF. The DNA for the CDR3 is TGTGCCAGCAGCTCGGACAGGGACACTGAAGCTTTCTTT.